Sequencing of this T cell receptor (beta chain) was carried out in a study of tumor-infiltrating lymphocytes in primary liver carcinoma. A constant-region primer served to make TCR beta cDNA from around 500 ng total RNA. Libraries covering TCR beta were generated through three nested multiplex PCR rounds (using a slightly modified ARM-PCR). Investigators reported that the first two PCR rounds, at 10 cycles each, used TRBV1-TRBV30 forward primers with a C-beta reverse primer. TCRdb reprocessed the multiplex PCR reads via MiXCR and lists one record per CDR3 protein. Among some 95,000 distinct CDR3 sequences listed, just over 65% were seen once. DNA and RNA were both co-extracted from 20-30 mg of bulk tissue that had not been sorted. As concerns this clonotype: The final CDR3 position lacks the conserved phenylalanine or tryptophan, pointing to a likely read error.

CDR3 size: 15 residues. CDR1 is GTSNPN, CDR2 SVGIG, per germline (reference sequence). V lost 3 bases, J lost 4 bases, and 18 bases lay in between. The chain employs TRBV30 and TRBJ2-5; TRBD1 is a possible D gene (6 bases). Input material: tumor-adjacent normal liver tissue. This clonotype was obtained from a man aged 40-49 years with primary liver carcinoma and hepatitis B virus infection. In DNA form, the CDR3 reads TGTGCCTGGAGCGCTCTACCTGGGGGCGCAGAGACCCAGTACATC. It codes for CAWSALPGGAETQYI.